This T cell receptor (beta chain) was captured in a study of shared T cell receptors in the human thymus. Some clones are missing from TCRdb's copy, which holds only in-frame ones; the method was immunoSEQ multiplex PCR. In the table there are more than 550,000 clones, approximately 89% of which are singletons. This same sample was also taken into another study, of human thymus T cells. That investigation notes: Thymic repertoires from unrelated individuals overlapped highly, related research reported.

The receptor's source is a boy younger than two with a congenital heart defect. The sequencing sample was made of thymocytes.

CDR3 coding DNA: TGTGCCAGCAGCTTTAGGGAATCCGGGACAGTCAAACCCTACGAGCAGTACTTC. It encodes CASSFRESGTVKPYEQYF. The chain has TRBV12-1 and TRBJ2-7; TRBD1 is taken as the D call from the table, unchecked against the DNA. TRBV12-1 is flagged as a pseudogene. This CDR3 region has 18 residues.